This TCR beta chain appears in the sequencing data of a study of T cell repertoires in cytomegalovirus infection. In the study overall: Signatures in public TCR beta sequences pointed to both CMV infection and matching HLA type. The study, taken as a whole, reports: Clonotypes of TCR beta that were HLA-C-restricted and CMV-specific dominated the ex vivo response.

One entry per CDR3 protein results from TCRdb running MiXCR on the reads. The profile shows 110,000 or so distinct CDR3 sequences, roughly 30% of them singletons. In regard to this clonotype: The antigen remains unidentified.

The CDR3 sequence is 17 residues long. In germline, CDR1 is MNHEY, CDR2 SMNVEV (reference sequence). V was pared by 0 bases and J by 2 bases, with 11 bases between. The rearrangement links TRBV27 to TRBJ1-6; maybe TRBD1 (5 bases). This receptor was taken from a human donor in good health (CMV status not recorded). Some clones in this sample may be carry-over from other donors' samples. The sample here was CD8+ T cells from cultured PBMCs, taken from culture after CMV antigen stimulation. The CDR3 here is CASSLSIGDAYNSPLHF. The CDR3 DNA reads as TGTGCCAGCAGTTTATCAATAGGGGATGCCTATAATTCACCCCTCCACTTT.